A single sample gave rise to the 25 T cell receptor beta chains below, sequenced in a study of regulatory T cells in long-lasting Graves disease. Time point: persistent/refractory GD, antithyroid drugs over 5 years with positive TRAb. PBMC RNA served as the TCR library source. Libraries of TCR beta came from iRepertoire HTBI primers plus Arm-PCR of CDR3 regions. MiXCR, applied by TCRdb to the multiplex PCR reads, yields one record per CDR3 protein. The profile shows about 660,000 distinct CDR3 sequences, around 30% of them singletons. The sample was peripheral blood mononuclear cells (PBMCs), taken when the disease was refractory, from a patient treated with antithyroid drugs. Receptor source: a female donor with Graves disease.

The table lists this clonotype with a few counts. The CDR3 spells CSSRSRENTEAFF. In DNA form, the CDR3 reads TGCAGCTCCCGCTCCCGGGAGAACACTGAAGCTTTCTTT. The V and J genes are TRBV29-1 and TRBJ1-1, with D unclear. The CDR3 extends over 13 amino acids. Germline V lookup: CDR1 SQVTM, CDR2 ANQGSEA. Between the trimmed V and J ends, which lost 8 bases and 1 base, there was a span of 14 bases. The full variable domain, rest sourced from reference TRBV29-1 and TRBJ1-1, is SAVISQKPSRDICQRGTSLTIQCQVDSQVTMMFWYRQQPGQSLTLIATANQGSEATYESGFVIDKFPISRPNLTFSTLTVSNMSPEDSSIYLCSSRSRENTEAFFGQGTRLTVV.

This clonotype appeared many times. The chain joins TRBV28 to TRBJ1-2; 11 bases are a match to TRBD1. The J segment lost 1 base and the V segment lost 5 bases, leaving 0 bases of the junction unmatched. The germline CDR1 and CDR2 sequences are MDHEN and SYDVKM. The CDR3 consists of 14 residues. The CDR3 region is CASSGTGGNYGYTF. CDR3 in DNA: TGTGCCAGCAGTGGGACAGGGGGTAACTATGGCTACACCTTC.

V gene TRBV19 combines with J gene TRBJ1-1; 8 nucleotides align to TRBD1. The CDR3 sequence is 13 residues long. Per germline, CDR1 LNHDA and CDR2 SQIVND (reference sequence). Trimming removed 6 bases from V and 8 bases from J; junction bases left unmatched: 8. In DNA, the CDR3 is TGTGCCAGTAGGGGACAGGCCACGTCGGAAGCTTTCTTT. Amino acids: CASRGQATSEAFF.

This clonotype was recorded a few times. The chain recombines TRBV27 with TRBJ2-7; D remains unclear. This CDR3 is 13 amino acids long. Germline values: CDR1 MNHEY, CDR2 SMNVEV (reference sequence). The V end lost 3 bases, the J end lost 2 bases, and 8 bases lay between the germline ends. Written as DNA, the CDR3 is TGTGCCAGCAGTTTCGGCCCAACCTACGAGCAGTACTTC. Translating it yields CASSFGPTYEQYF.

This clonotype was picked up a small number of times. The chain links TRBV11-2 to TRBJ1-1; D is unclear. The CDR3 sequence is 13 residues long. CDR1 and CDR2 (germline): SGHAT, FQNNGV. The ends were cut back, 2 bases at V and 3 bases at J, with 7 bases in the middle. As DNA, the CDR3 is TGTGCCAGCAGCTTAATACAGTACACTGAAGCTTTCTTT. This encodes CASSLIQYTEAFF.

There are a few counts of this clonotype. For the CDR3, the DNA is TGTGCCAGCAGTTTAACCAGGGCCAGCTCCTATAATTCACCCCTCCACTTT. This encodes CASSLTRASSYNSPLHF. The V and J genes are TRBV27 and TRBJ1-6; TRBD1 is a possible D gene (5 bases). Trimming cost V 2 bases and J 0 bases, with 11 bases left between them. The germline CDR1 and CDR2 sequences are MNHEY and SMNVEV (reference sequence). This CDR3 is 17 amino acids long.

The V call is TRBV7-9, the J call TRBJ1-1; TRBD1 might be the D (6 bases). This CDR3 is built from 16 residues. V gave up 5 bases and J gave up 1 base, with 17 bases separating them. Germline V gene sequence: CDR1 SEHNR, CDR2 FQNEAQ (reference sequence). The CDR3 nucleotides are TGTGCCAGCAGCACCAGGGACATCAAGACGAACACTGAAGCTTTCTTT. Translating it yields CASSTRDIKTNTEAFF.

This rearrangement joins TRBV9 to TRBJ1-1; D gene ambiguous. The CDR3 has 14 residues. The V gene lost 6 bases and the J gene lost 1 base, with 13 bases spanning the gap. CDR1 SGDLS and CDR2 YYNGEE come from the germline V gene. CDR3 protein: CASIRTPRNTEAFF. CDR3 DNA sequence: TGTGCCAGCATTCGTACTCCAAGGAACACTGAAGCTTTCTTT.

V gene TRBV27 combines with J gene TRBJ1-5; D unclear. V lost 6 bases to trimming and J lost 0 bases, with 9 bases between them. The germline gives CDR1 MNHEY, CDR2 SMNVEV (reference sequence). This CDR3 spans 14 amino acids. The CDR3 region is CASREIYSNQPQHF. Here the CDR3 DNA reads TGTGCCAGCAGGGAAATCTATAGCAATCAGCCCCAGCATTTT.

This clonotype is large within its sample. The chain uses TRBV15 and TRBJ2-7; D not certain. The V and J ends lost 0 bases and 4 bases respectively, with 7 bases between them. From germline, CDR1 is LNHNV and CDR2 YYDKDF (reference sequence). This CDR3 contains 13 residues. CDR3 protein: CATSREVMYEQYF. CDR3 DNA: TGTGCCACCAGCAGAGAAGTGATGTACGAGCAGTACTTC.

This clonotype was detected once. The chain is built from TRBV5-1 and TRBJ2-3; 12 nucleotides line up with TRBD2. This CDR3 spans 15 amino acids. V gave up 5 bases and J gave up 6 bases; unmatched junction bases: 7. Germline-derived CDR1 and CDR2 are SGHRS and YFSETQ. Here the CDR3 reads CASSRLAGASDTQYF. DNA for the CDR3: TGCGCCAGCAGTCGACTAGCGGGGGCTTCGGATACGCAGTATTTT.

The gene calls are TRBV12-3 or TRBV12-4 and TRBJ2-3, with D unresolved. Trimming took 3 bases from V and 5 from J, leaving 15 bases between them. This CDR3 spans 15 amino acids. CDR3 region: CASSLNLRSGDTQYF. In nucleotides, the CDR3 is TGTGCCAGCAGTTTGAATCTCCGGTCCGGAGATACGCAGTATTTT.

The chain employs TRBV24-1 and TRBJ2-2, with 11 bases lining up with TRBD1. Germline V gene lookup returns CDR1 KGHDR and CDR2 SFDVKD. This CDR3 is built from 17 residues. V lost 3 bases, J lost 3 bases, and 5 bases stayed unmatched. The CDR3 DNA reads as TGTGCCACCAGTGATCGCGGACAGGGGGCCCACACCGGGGAGCTGTTTTTT. Amino acids: CATSDRGQGAHTGELFF.

In its sample, this clonotype was seen a few times. The J gene is TRBJ1-4, the V gene TRBV28; TRBD1 might be the D (5 bases). Germline CDR1 and CDR2: MDHEN and SYDVKM. With 10 bases removed from V and 13 bases from J, the gap between germline ends came to 19 bases. This CDR3 comprises 12 residues. The CDR3: CATYYRSVGLFF. The DNA of the CDR3 is TGTGCCACCTATTACAGGAGCGTCGGACTGTTTTTT.

This clonotype was observed many times. The chain joins TRBV2 to TRBJ1-1; 7 bases fit TRBD1. Germline V gives CDR1 SNHLY, CDR2 FYNNEI. This CDR3 region has 14 residues. Losses at the gene ends were 6 bases for V and 1 base for J; bases not matched to a gene: 5. The CDR3 protein is CASSFDRANTEAFF. In nucleotides, the CDR3 is TGTGCCAGCAGCTTTGACAGGGCGAACACTGAAGCTTTCTTT.

The J gene is TRBJ2-7, the V gene TRBV27; 11 bases agree with TRBD2. The CDR3 extends over 15 amino acids. Germline V gene data show CDR1 as MNHEY and CDR2 as SMNVEV (reference sequence). V lost 4 bases and J lost 4; bases outside the gene matches: 6. As DNA, the CDR3 is TGTGCCAGCAGTTACTCTACTAGCGGGAGTTACGAGCAGTACTTC. It codes for CASSYSTSGSYEQYF.

This chain links TRBV7-9 with TRBJ2-7; tentatively, D is TRBD1 (5 bases). The CDR3 sequence is 13 residues long. Between the trimmed V and J ends, which lost 7 bases and 2 bases, there was a span of 12 bases. CDR1 is SEHNR, CDR2 FQNEAQ, per germline (reference sequence). For the CDR3, the DNA is TGTGCCAGCACCTCTTCAGGGACCTACGAGCAGTACTTC. It codes for CASTSSGTYEQYF. Full variable domain (outside the CDR3, taken from reference TRBV7-9 and TRBJ2-7): DTGVSQNPRHKITKRGQNVTFRCDPISEHNRLYWYRQTLGQGPEFLTYFQNEAQLEKSRLLSDRFSAERPKGSFSTLEIQRTEQGDSAMYLCASTSSGTYEQYFGPGTRLTVT.

V and J are TRBV10-3 and TRBJ2-2; 8 bases match TRBD2. The germline V gene encodes CDR1 ENHRY and CDR2 SYGVKD. The CDR3 sequence is 16 residues long. V was clipped by 7 bases and J by 6 bases; unmatched bases: 13. The CDR3 bases are TGTGCCATCAAGGCCGGAGCGGGAGAGGATGCCGGGGAGCTGTTTTTT. This sequence encodes CAIKAGAGEDAGELFF.

The J gene is TRBJ2-2, the V gene TRBV6-1, with 9 bases aligning to TRBD1. Germline lookup yields CDR1 MNHNS and CDR2 SASEGT. The CDR3 is 16 amino acids. Trimming at V came to 5 bases and at J to 1 base, leaving 5 bases not matched to a gene. The CDR3 nucleotides read TGTGCCAGCAGTACGAAGACAGGGGGGAACACCGGGGAGCTGTTTTTT. Translated, it gives CASSTKTGGNTGELFF.

This clonotype occurred a few times. The gene calls are TRBV20-1 and TRBJ1-1; D remains unclear. The CDR3 is 12 residues long. Trimming left V 1 base short and J 0 bases short, with 3 bases between. The germline CDR1 and CDR2 sequences are DFQATT and SNEGSKA (reference sequence). The CDR3 sequence is CSARVMNTEAFF. The CDR3 region has the DNA TGCAGTGCTAGAGTTATGAACACTGAAGCTTTCTTT.

This chain links TRBV2 with TRBJ2-1, with 8 positions matching TRBD2. The V gene's germline CDR1 is SNHLY and CDR2 FYNNEI. With V trimmed by 6 bases and J by 5 bases, 9 bases remained unmatched. The CDR3 is made up of 15 amino acids. In nucleotides, the CDR3 is TGTGCCAGCAGCCGATCTAGCGGGCTAAACAATGAGCAGTTCTTC. This sequence encodes CASSRSSGLNNEQFF.

This clonotype was detected ten times or more. CDR3 residues: CASSWTAAYEQYF. CDR3 nucleotides: TGTGCCAGCAGTTGGACGGCCGCTTACGAGCAGTACTTC. V usage is TRBV2 and J usage is TRBJ2-7; the D is unclear. From germline, CDR1 is SNHLY and CDR2 FYNNEI. CDR3 length equals 13 residues. With 5 bases removed from V and 4 bases from J, the gap between germline ends came to 12 bases.

The genes are TRBV6-1 and TRBJ2-5, with TRBD1 matching over 8 bases. The V gene end was trimmed by 8 bases and the J gene end by 5 bases; junction bases not matched to a gene: 10. The CDR3 sequence is 14 residues long. CDR1 is MNHNS and CDR2 is SASEGT in the germline V gene. This chain's CDR3 is CASRMDRVLETQYF. The CDR3 DNA sequence: TGTGCCAGCCGTATGGACAGGGTACTGGAGACCCAGTACTTC.

V gene TRBV5-1 combines with J gene TRBJ1-1, with 7 bases that match TRBD1. In germline, CDR1 is SGHRS, CDR2 YFSETQ. The CDR3 totals 13 residues. The ends lost 4 bases at V and 5 bases at J; junction bases unmatched: 5. The CDR3 loop is CASSGGQRTEAFF. The CDR3 region has the DNA TGCGCCAGCAGCGGGGGACAGAGAACTGAAGCTTTCTTT.

This clonotype was seen more than once but under ten times. This chain links TRBV12-3 or TRBV12-4 with TRBJ1-3; maybe TRBD1 (6 bases). The CDR3 loop spans 15 amino acids. V was shortened by 3 bases and J by 1 base, with 10 bases between the two germline ends. The DNA for the CDR3 is TGTGCCAGCAGTTTTGGAGGGGGATCTGGAAACACCATATATTTT. It specifies CASSFGGGSGNTIYF.